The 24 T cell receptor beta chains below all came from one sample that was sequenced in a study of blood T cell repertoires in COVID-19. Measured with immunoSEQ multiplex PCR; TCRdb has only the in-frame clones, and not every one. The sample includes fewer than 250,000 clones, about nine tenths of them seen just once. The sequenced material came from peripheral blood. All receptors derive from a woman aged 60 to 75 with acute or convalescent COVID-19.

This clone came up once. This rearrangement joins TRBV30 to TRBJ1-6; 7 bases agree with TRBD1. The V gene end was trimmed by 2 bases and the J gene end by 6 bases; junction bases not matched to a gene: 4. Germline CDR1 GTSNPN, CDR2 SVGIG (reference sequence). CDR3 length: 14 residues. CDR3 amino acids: CAWSRGQFNSPLHF. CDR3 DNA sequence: TGTGCCTGGAGTAGGGGGCAGTTTAATTCACCCCTCCACTTT.

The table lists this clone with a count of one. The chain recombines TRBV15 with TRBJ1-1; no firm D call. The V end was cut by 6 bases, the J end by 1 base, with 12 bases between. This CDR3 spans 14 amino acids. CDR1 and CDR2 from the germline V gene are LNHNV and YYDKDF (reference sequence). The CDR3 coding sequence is TGTGCCACCAGTACCAACGGAGGGAACACTGAAGCTTTCTTT. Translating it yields CATSTNGGNTEAFF.

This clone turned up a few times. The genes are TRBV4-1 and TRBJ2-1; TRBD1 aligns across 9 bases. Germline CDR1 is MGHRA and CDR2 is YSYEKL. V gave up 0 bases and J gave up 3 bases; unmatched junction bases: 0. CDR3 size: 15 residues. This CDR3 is CASSQEGQGYNEQFF. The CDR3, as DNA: TGCGCCAGCAGCCAAGAGGGACAGGGCTACAATGAGCAGTTCTTC.

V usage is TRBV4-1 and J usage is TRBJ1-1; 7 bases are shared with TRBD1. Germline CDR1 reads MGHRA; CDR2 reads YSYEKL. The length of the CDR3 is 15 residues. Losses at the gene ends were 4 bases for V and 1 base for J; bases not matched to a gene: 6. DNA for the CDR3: TGCGCCAGCAGCCTACAGGGGACAGCGAACACTGAAGCTTTCTTT. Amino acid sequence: CASSLQGTANTEAFF.

CDR3 protein: CASSLYGTAGDSPLHF. For the CDR3, the DNA is TGTGCCAGCAGTTTATACGGGACCGCGGGGGATTCACCCCTCCACTTT. The rearrangement joins TRBV28 to TRBJ1-6, with a possible D match to TRBD1 (5 bases). With 1 base removed from V and 8 bases from J, the gap between germline ends came to 15 bases. The CDR3 contains 16 residues. Germline values: CDR1 MDHEN, CDR2 SYDVKM.

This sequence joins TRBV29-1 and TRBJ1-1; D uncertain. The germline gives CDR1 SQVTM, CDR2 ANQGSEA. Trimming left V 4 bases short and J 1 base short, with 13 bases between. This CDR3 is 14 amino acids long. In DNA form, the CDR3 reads TGCAGCGTTGTTTTCCGGGTGGGGAACACTGAAGCTTTCTTT. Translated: CSVVFRVGNTEAFF.

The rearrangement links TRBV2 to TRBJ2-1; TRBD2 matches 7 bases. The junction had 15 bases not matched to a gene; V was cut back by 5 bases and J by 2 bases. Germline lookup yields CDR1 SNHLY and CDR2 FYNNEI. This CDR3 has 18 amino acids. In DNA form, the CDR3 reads TGTGCCAGCAGTCCCGAAAGATCGGCGGGAGTCGCCTACAATGAGCAGTTCTTC. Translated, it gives CASSPERSAGVAYNEQFF. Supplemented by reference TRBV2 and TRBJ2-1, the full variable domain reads EPEVTQTPSHQVTQMGQEVILRCVPISNHLYFYWYRQILGQKVEFLVSFYNNEISEKSEIFDDQFSVERPDGSNFTLKIRSTKLEDSAMYFCASSPERSAGVAYNEQFFGPGTRLTVL.

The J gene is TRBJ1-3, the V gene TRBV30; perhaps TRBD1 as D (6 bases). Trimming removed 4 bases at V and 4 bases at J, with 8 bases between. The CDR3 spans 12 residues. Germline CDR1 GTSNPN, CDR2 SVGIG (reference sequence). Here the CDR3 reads CAWNRAGNTIYF. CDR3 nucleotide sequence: TGTGCCTGGAACAGGGCCGGAAACACCATATATTTT.

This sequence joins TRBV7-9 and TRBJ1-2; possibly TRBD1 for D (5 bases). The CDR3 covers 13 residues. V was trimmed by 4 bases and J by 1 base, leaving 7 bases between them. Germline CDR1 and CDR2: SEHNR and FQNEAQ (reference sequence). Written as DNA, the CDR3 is TGTGCCAGCAGCTCGGACAATAACTATGGCTACACCTTC. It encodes CASSSDNNYGYTF.

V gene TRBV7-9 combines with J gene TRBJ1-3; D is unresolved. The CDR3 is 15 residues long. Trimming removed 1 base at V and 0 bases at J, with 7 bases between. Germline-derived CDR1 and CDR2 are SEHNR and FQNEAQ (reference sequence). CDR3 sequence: CASSLDGISGNTIYF. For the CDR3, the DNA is TGTGCCAGCAGCTTAGACGGGATCTCTGGAAACACCATATATTTT.

The CDR3 here is CASSAQQGRAEAFF. For the CDR3, the DNA is TGTGCCAGCAGCGCCCAACAGGGACGGGCTGAAGCTTTCTTT. The V and J genes are TRBV3-1 (or the pseudogene TRBV3-2) and TRBJ1-1; a possible D gene is TRBD1 (6 bases). Trimming left V 5 bases short and J 6 bases short, with 16 bases between. Looked up from germline, CDR1 is LGHDT and CDR2 is YNNKEL (reference sequence). The CDR3 loop spans 14 amino acids.

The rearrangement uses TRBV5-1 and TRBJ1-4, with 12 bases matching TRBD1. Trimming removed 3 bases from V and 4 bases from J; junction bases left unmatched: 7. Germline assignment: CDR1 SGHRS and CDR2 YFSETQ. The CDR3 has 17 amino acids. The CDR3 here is CASSSLGQGAGNEKLFF. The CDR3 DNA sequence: TGCGCCAGCAGCTCCCTGGGACAGGGGGCTGGTAATGAAAAACTGTTTTTT.

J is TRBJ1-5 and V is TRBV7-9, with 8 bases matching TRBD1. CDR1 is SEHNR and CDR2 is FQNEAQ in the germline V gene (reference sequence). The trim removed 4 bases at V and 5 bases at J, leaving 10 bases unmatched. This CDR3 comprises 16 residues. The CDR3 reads CASSSTGQGWDQPQHF. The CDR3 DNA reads TGTGCCAGCAGCTCCACCGGACAGGGTTGGGATCAGCCCCAGCATTTT.

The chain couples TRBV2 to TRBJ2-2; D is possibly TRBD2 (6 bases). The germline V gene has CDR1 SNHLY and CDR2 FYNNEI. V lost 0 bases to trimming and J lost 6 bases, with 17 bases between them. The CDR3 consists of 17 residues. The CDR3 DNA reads TGTGCCAGCAGTGAAGCGATAGGAGGGTCGGCCGCCGGGGAGCTGTTTTTT. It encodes CASSEAIGGSAAGELFF.

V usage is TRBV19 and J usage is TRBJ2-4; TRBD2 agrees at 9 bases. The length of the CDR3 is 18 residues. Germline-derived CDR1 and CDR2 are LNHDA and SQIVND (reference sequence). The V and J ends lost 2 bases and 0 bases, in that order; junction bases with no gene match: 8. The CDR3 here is CASSIKGGGALAKNIQYF. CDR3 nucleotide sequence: TGTGCCAGTAGTATAAAAGGCGGGGGGGCCTTAGCCAAAAACATTCAGTACTTC.

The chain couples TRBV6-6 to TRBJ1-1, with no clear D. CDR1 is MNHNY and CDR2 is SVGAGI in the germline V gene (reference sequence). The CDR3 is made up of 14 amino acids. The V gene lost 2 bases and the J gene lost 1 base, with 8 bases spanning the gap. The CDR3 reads CASSYAGKNTEAFF. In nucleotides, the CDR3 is TGTGCCAGCAGTTACGCGGGGAAGAACACTGAAGCTTTCTTT.

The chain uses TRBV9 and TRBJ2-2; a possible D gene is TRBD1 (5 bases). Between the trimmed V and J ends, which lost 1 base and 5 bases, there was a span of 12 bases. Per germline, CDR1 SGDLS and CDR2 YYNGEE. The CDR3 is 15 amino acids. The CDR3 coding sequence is TGTGCCAGCAGCGTATCTAGGGCAGGGACCGGGGAGCTGTTTTTT. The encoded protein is CASSVSRAGTGELFF.

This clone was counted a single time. This CDR3 is CASSDAWDRGYEQYF. CDR3 in DNA: TGTGCCAGCAGTGACGCATGGGACAGGGGCTACGAGCAGTACTTC. V is TRBV2 and J is TRBJ2-7, with 10 nucleotides matching TRBD1. Unmatched junction bases numbered 5, after V lost 3 bases and J lost 3 bases. The CDR3 is made up of 15 amino acids. CDR1 SNHLY and CDR2 FYNNEI come from the germline V gene. The whole variable domain, remainder taken from reference TRBV2 and TRBJ2-7, is EPEVTQTPSHQVTQMGQEVILRCVPISNHLYFYWYRQILGQKVEFLVSFYNNEISEKSEIFDDQFSVERPDGSNFTLKIRSTKLEDSAMYFCASSDAWDRGYEQYFGPGTRLTVT.

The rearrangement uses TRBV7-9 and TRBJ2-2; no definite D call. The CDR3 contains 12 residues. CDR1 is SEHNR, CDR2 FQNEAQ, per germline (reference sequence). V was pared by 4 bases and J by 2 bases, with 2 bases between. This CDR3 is CASSSNTGELFF. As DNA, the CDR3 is TGTGCCAGCAGCTCTAACACCGGGGAGCTGTTTTTT.

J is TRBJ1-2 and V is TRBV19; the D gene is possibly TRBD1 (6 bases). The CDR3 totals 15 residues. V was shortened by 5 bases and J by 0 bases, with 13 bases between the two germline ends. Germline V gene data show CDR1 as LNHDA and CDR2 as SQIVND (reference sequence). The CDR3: CASSLWDTTNYGYTF. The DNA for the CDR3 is TGTGCCAGTAGTTTATGGGACACCACTAACTATGGCTACACCTTC.

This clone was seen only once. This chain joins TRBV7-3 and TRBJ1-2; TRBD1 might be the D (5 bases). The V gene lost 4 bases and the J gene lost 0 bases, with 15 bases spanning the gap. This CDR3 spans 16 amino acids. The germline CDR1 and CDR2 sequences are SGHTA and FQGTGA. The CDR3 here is CASSSGGTDTNYGYTF. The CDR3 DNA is TGTGCCAGCAGCTCCGGGGGGACTGACACTAACTATGGCTACACCTTC.

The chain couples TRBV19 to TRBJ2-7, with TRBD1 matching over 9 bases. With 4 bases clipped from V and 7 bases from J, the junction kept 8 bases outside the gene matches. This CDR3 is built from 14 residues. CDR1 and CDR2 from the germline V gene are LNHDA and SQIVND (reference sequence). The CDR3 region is CASSTGTGSLEQYF. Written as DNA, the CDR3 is TGTGCCAGTAGTACCGGGACAGGGTCTTTGGAGCAGTACTTC.

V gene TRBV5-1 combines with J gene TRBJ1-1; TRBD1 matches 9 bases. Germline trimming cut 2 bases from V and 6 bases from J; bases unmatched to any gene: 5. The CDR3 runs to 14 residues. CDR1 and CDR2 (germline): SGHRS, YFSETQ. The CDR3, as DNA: TGCGCCAGCAGCTTAAGGGGACAGGGCGCTGAAGCTTTCTTT. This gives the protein CASSLRGQGAEAFF.

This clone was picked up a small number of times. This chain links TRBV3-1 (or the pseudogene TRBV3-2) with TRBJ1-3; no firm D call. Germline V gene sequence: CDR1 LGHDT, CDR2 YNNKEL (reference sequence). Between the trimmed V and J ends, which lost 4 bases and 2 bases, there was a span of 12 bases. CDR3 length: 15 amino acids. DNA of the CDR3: TGTGCCAGCAGCCGCGGGGAAATCACTGGAAACACCATATATTTT. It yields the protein CASSRGEITGNTIYF.